The 23 T cell receptor beta chains below were found in one sample sequenced in a study of blood T cell repertoires in COVID-19. Data came from immunoSEQ multiplex PCR; TCRdb stores just in-frame clones and leaves some out. The data contain 120,000 or so clones, 70% to 90% of them singletons. Sequenced sample: peripheral blood. The receptors derive from a human donor in a cohort sampled during active COVID-19.

This clone has just a few counts. This rearrangement joins TRBV11-2 to TRBJ1-4; D ambiguous. From germline, CDR1 is SGHAT and CDR2 FQNNGV. The CDR3 extends over 15 amino acids. V shed 2 bases and J shed 4 bases, with 11 bases lying between them. As DNA, the CDR3 is TGTGCCAGCAGCTTAATGTCCAGGCGTAATGAAAAACTGTTTTTT. Translation gives CASSLMSRRNEKLFF.

The DNA for the CDR3 is TGTGCCAGCAGTTCAGAAACTAGCGGGTTATTCTTC. Translating it yields CASSSETSGLFF. The chain carries TRBV6-5 and TRBJ2-1; 9 bases line up with TRBD2. CDR1 and CDR2 from the germline V gene are MNHEY and SVGAGI. V shed 4 bases, J shed 16 bases, and the junction held 8 bases outside the gene matches. There are 12 residues in the CDR3.

There are many counts of this clone. The chain recombines TRBV30 with TRBJ1-2; 8 nucleotides match TRBD1. With V trimmed by 2 bases and J by 6 bases, 8 bases remained unmatched. CDR1 and CDR2 from the germline V gene are GTSNPN and SVGIG (reference sequence). The CDR3 length is 14 residues. The CDR3 coding sequence is TGTGCCTGGAGTCCCCCGGACAGGGTCGATGGCTACACCTTC. Its translation is CAWSPPDRVDGYTF. Filled out from reference TRBV30 and TRBJ1-2, the complete variable domain reads SQTIHQWPATLVQPVGSPLSLECTVEGTSNPNLYWYRQAAGRGLQLLFYSVGIGQISSEVPQNLSASRPQDRQFILSSKKLLLSDSGFYLCAWSPPDRVDGYTFGSGTRLTVV.

The J gene is TRBJ2-4, the V gene TRBV14, with 11 bases fitting TRBD2. Germline V CDR1 and CDR2: SGHDN, FVKESK. The CDR3 is 18 amino acids. The V segment lost 4 bases and the J segment 0 bases; nucleotides outside the gene matches: 8. The CDR3 protein is CASSPASGGPVAKNIQYF. For the CDR3, the DNA is TGTGCCAGCAGCCCGGCTAGCGGGGGGCCCGTAGCCAAAAACATTCAGTACTTC.

This clone was detected only once. J is TRBJ2-7 and V is TRBV7-9; weak D call: TRBD1 (5 bases). CDR3 length equals 13 residues. Germline lookup yields CDR1 SEHNR and CDR2 FQNEAQ (reference sequence). The V and J ends lost 5 bases and 4 bases respectively, with 12 bases between them. CDR3 amino acids: CASSPPSGYEQYF. The CDR3 region has the DNA TGTGCCAGCAGCCCACCCTCAGGGTACGAGCAGTACTTC. Using reference TRBV7-9 and TRBJ2-7 for the parts outside the CDR3, the full variable domain is DTGVSQNPRHKITKRGQNVTFRCDPISEHNRLYWYRQTLGQGPEFLTYFQNEAQLEKSRLLSDRFSAERPKGSFSTLEIQRTEQGDSAMYLCASSPPSGYEQYFGPGTRLTVT.

The gene calls are TRBV6-5 and TRBJ1-5; maybe TRBD1 (6 bases). Germline-derived CDR1 and CDR2 are MNHEY and SVGAGI. This CDR3 has 13 amino acids. With 5 bases removed from V and 5 bases from J, the gap between germline ends came to 10 bases. The DNA for the CDR3 is TGTGCCAGCAGTAGACAGGCGGATCAGCCCCAGCATTTT. Protein product: CASSRQADQPQHF.

V is TRBV3-1 (or the pseudogene TRBV3-2) and J is TRBJ2-5; no reliable D call. Trimming removed 2 bases from V and 2 bases from J, with 12 bases in between. The CDR3 totals 15 residues. Germline assignment: CDR1 LGHDT and CDR2 YNNKEL (reference sequence). The CDR3 sequence is CASSQMAVKQETQYF. The CDR3, as DNA: TGTGCCAGCAGCCAAATGGCAGTAAAGCAAGAGACCCAGTACTTC.

The J gene is TRBJ2-5, the V gene TRBV19; D might be TRBD2 (5 bases). Trimming removed 7 bases at V and 5 bases at J, with 11 bases between. Germline-derived CDR1 and CDR2 are LNHDA and SQIVND (reference sequence). The CDR3 length is 12 residues. CDR3 nucleotides: TGTGCCAGTAACCATCGGGGTGAGACCCAGTACTTC. Translating gives CASNHRGETQYF.

CDR3 nucleotides: TGTGCCAGCAGCCAAGCCGCTGGACAGGGGAACAATGAGCAGTTCTTC. Translating gives CASSQAAGQGNNEQFF. This rearrangement joins TRBV4-2 to TRBJ2-1, with 9 bases matching TRBD1. The CDR3 loop spans 16 amino acids. The J segment lost 5 bases and the V segment lost 1 base, leaving 6 bases of the junction unmatched. The germline V gene encodes CDR1 LGHNA and CDR2 YNFKEQ.

In this sample, this clone turned up a few times. The chain is built from TRBV9 and TRBJ1-2; D might be TRBD1 (5 bases). This CDR3 spans 13 amino acids. Per the germline V gene, CDR1 is SGDLS and CDR2 is YYNGEE. V lost 1 base and J 5 bases, leaving 9 bases between the germline ends. CDR3: CASSVRDFYGYTF. For the CDR3, the DNA is TGTGCCAGCAGCGTACGGGACTTTTATGGCTACACCTTC.

This chain links TRBV11-2 with TRBJ2-7; tentative D call: TRBD1 (6 bases). CDR1 is SGHAT, CDR2 FQNNGV, per germline. Trimming left V 3 bases short and J 3 bases short, with 9 bases between. The CDR3 is 13 amino acids. In DNA, the CDR3 is TGTGCCAGCAGCTTGGACAGAATCTACGAGCAGTACTTC. Its protein product is CASSLDRIYEQYF. Full variable domain (outside the CDR3, taken from reference TRBV11-2 and TRBJ2-7): EAGVAQSPRYKIIEKRQSVAFWCNPISGHATLYWYQQILGQGPKLLIQFQNNGVVDDSQLPKDRFSAERLKGVDSTLKIQPAKLEDSAVYLCASSLDRIYEQYFGPGTRLTVT.

The chain recombines TRBV7-8 with TRBJ2-7; 7 bases are shared with TRBD2. The V gene end was trimmed by 0 bases and the J gene end by 3 bases; junction bases not matched to a gene: 5. CDR3 length: 15 residues. CDR1 SGHVS and CDR2 FQNEAQ come from the germline V gene. In DNA form, the CDR3 reads TGTGCCAGCAGCTTAGCGCGGGAGTTCTACTACGAGCAGTACTTC. Translation gives CASSLAREFYYEQYF.

The V gene is TRBV7-3, the J gene TRBJ2-2; 10 bases map to TRBD1. The CDR3 runs 15 residues. Looked up from germline, CDR1 is SGHTA and CDR2 is FQGTGA. V was pared by 6 bases and J by 5 bases, with 6 bases of the junction left unmatched. CDR3 in DNA: TGTGCCAGCAGTCGACAGGGGGCCGGGACCGGGGAGCTGTTTTTT. It encodes CASSRQGAGTGELFF.

The genes are TRBV19 and TRBJ2-3; TRBD2 might be the D (6 bases). The V end lost 3 bases, the J end lost 6 bases, and 13 bases lay between the germline ends. The CDR3 runs 14 residues. Germline values: CDR1 LNHDA, CDR2 SQIVND (reference sequence). CDR3 coding DNA: TGTGCCAGTAGTATGGCGCGGGGATCCGATACGCAGTATTTT. This translates into CASSMARGSDTQYF.

This clone was recorded only once. The V gene is TRBV2, the J gene TRBJ2-1; a weak D match, TRBD1 (5 bases). Germline V lookup: CDR1 SNHLY, CDR2 FYNNEI. Trimming shortened V by 7 bases and J by 5 bases, and 15 bases separated the two germline ends. The CDR3 has 14 amino acids. In DNA form, the CDR3 reads TGTGCCAGCACCCCCCCGGACACCCACAATGAGCAGTTCTTC. It yields the protein CASTPPDTHNEQFF.

The chain employs TRBV5-6 and TRBJ2-1; D is perhaps TRBD1 (7 bases). V lost 4 bases and J lost 0, with 14 bases in between. This CDR3 spans 16 amino acids. From germline, CDR1 is SGHDT and CDR2 YYEEEE. Here the CDR3 reads CASSAGGGGSYNEQFF. The DNA of the CDR3 is TGTGCCAGCAGCGCCGGAGGGGGCGGCTCCTACAATGAGCAGTTCTTC.

This clone was recorded once. The chain carries TRBV6-2 or TRBV6-3 and TRBJ2-7; 7 bases fit TRBD1. V lost 5 bases to trimming and J lost 11 bases; unmatched junction nucleotides: 6. Germline assignment: CDR1 MNHEY and CDR2 SVGEGT. The CDR3 totals 11 residues. CDR3 region: CASSQRGTEYF. The DNA of the CDR3 is TGTGCCAGCAGTCAAAGGGGGACAGAGTACTTC.

This chain uses TRBV5-6 with TRBJ1-2, with TRBD1 matching over 9 bases. The CDR3 totals 15 residues. V lost 3 bases and J lost 2; bases outside the gene matches: 5. Per germline, CDR1 SGHDT and CDR2 YYEEEE. The CDR3 loop is CASSWRQGGNYGYTF. In nucleotides, the CDR3 is TGTGCCAGCAGCTGGCGACAGGGGGGAAACTATGGCTACACCTTC.

Comments on this clone: This CDR3 is also generated by other DNA sequences in the sample. The chain uses TRBV27 and TRBJ2-1, with TRBD1 matching 8 bases. The length of the CDR3 is 15 residues. The ends lost 6 bases at V and 0 bases at J; junction bases unmatched: 4. Looked up from germline, CDR1 is MNHEY and CDR2 is SMNVEV (reference sequence). The CDR3 loop reads CASSLTGGSYNEQFF. The CDR3 DNA reads TGTGCCAGCAGCCTTACAGGGGGCTCCTACAATGAGCAGTTCTTC.

The V and J genes are TRBV28 and TRBJ2-1, with 10 bases lining up with TRBD2. The germline V gene encodes CDR1 MDHEN and CDR2 SYDVKM. V was pared by 3 bases and J by 6 bases, with 5 bases of the junction left unmatched. The CDR3 has 15 amino acids. The CDR3 loop is CASSFLLAGPNEQFF. The CDR3 coding sequence is TGTGCCAGCAGTTTTTTACTAGCGGGGCCCAATGAGCAGTTCTTC.

The chain carries TRBV29-1 and TRBJ2-3; the D is unclear. V was cut by 4 bases and J by 0 bases, with 14 bases left in between. The V gene's germline CDR1 is SQVTM and CDR2 ANQGSEA. The CDR3 has 15 amino acids. The CDR3 DNA sequence: TGCAGCGTTGTCTTCCAGCGTATTAGCACAGATACGCAGTATTTT. Residues: CSVVFQRISTDTQYF.

The genes are TRBV10-3 and TRBJ1-2; 7 bases map to TRBD1. There are 13 residues in the CDR3. The germline CDR1 and CDR2 sequences are ENHRY and SYGVKD. Trimming removed 6 bases from V and 4 bases from J; junction bases left unmatched: 5. CDR3 nucleotides: TGTGCCATCAGGCAGGGGGAAGGCTATGGCTACACCTTC. It is translated as CAIRQGEGYGYTF.

This sequence joins TRBV4-3 and TRBJ1-2; no clear D gene. This CDR3 has 16 amino acids. Trimming shortened V by 0 bases and J by 2 bases, and 13 bases separated the two germline ends. Germline loops: CDR1 LGHNA, CDR2 YSLEER. The CDR3 reads CASSQDVPPANYGYTF. In nucleotides, the CDR3 is TGCGCCAGCAGCCAAGATGTCCCCCCCGCGAACTATGGCTACACCTTC.